This T cell receptor beta chain stems from a study of cytotoxic CD8 clonotypes in ibrutinib-treated CLL. Regarding the study as a whole: Researchers report that baseline clonality outpaced age-matched healthy donors and tracked circulating CD8+ T-cell counts.

The CDR3 covers 15 residues. Germline values: CDR1 MNHEY, CDR2 SMNVEV (reference sequence). Unmatched junction bases numbered 11, after V lost 5 bases and J lost 6 bases. Target depth was 1 in 200,000 to 1 in 1 million T cells, about 10x per clonotype. Measured with immunoSEQ multiplex PCR; TCRdb has only the in-frame clones, and not every one. Among about 39,000 clones listed, 55% to 80% were seen once. The TCR beta libraries used 1.5 to 2 micrograms of genomic DNA that came from cryopreserved PBMCs. This clone was observed a few times. Its specificity is unknown. The rearrangement joins TRBV27 to TRBJ2-7; 9 bases match TRBD1. The source is a human donor with chronic lymphocytic leukemia. The material sequenced was PBMCs, taken at disease progression, from a patient treated with ibrutinib. The CDR3 is CASSPRDRVTGEQYF. DNA of the CDR3: TGTGCCAGCAGTCCACGGGACAGGGTAACGGGCGAGCAGTACTTC.